The 5 T cell receptor beta chains below were found in one sample sequenced in a study of early T cells in non-severe SARS-CoV-2 infection. TCRdb itself ran the 5' RACE reads through MiXCR, one entry per CDR3 protein. The sample records 85,000 to 95,000 distinct CDR3 sequences, approximately 15% being singletons. Sequenced sample: whole blood. The receptors come from an adult who was a healthcare worker with PCR-confirmed SARS-CoV-2 infection or an uninfected control (not recorded which).

This clonotype was seen many times. This chain connects TRBV20-1 to TRBJ1-5; D is unclear. The CDR3 length is 16 residues. With 3 bases removed from V and 0 bases from J, the gap between germline ends came to 15 bases. Germline V gene data show CDR1 as DFQATT and CDR2 as SNEGSKA (reference sequence). CDR3 protein: CSASPIWGNSNQPQHF. The DNA of the CDR3 is TGCAGTGCTAGCCCCATATGGGGAAATAGCAATCAGCCCCAGCATTTT.

This clonotype was recorded at least ten times. The CDR3, as DNA: TGTGCCAGCAGCTCAGGGGAGGTCCAAGAGACCCAGTACTTC. Its protein is CASSSGEVQETQYF. The V and J genes are TRBV7-8 and TRBJ2-5; D assignment may be TRBD1 or TRBD2 (6 bases each). The germline gives CDR1 SGHVS, CDR2 FQNEAQ. This CDR3 has 14 amino acids. Trimming cost V 4 bases and J 1 base, with 10 bases left between them.

This clonotype has at least ten counts. The chain has TRBV10-3 and TRBJ2-3; D is uncertain. This CDR3 is built from 15 residues. Looked up from germline, CDR1 is ENHRY and CDR2 is SYGVKD. Trimming shortened V by 10 bases and J by 4 bases, and 21 bases separated the two germline ends. This CDR3 is CATRVGGLRADTQYF. The CDR3 DNA follows: TGTGCCACCCGAGTGGGCGGTCTTCGGGCAGATACGCAGTATTTT.

This chain uses TRBV2 with TRBJ2-1, with a weak D call TRBD2 (6 bases). Germline CDR1 and CDR2: SNHLY and FYNNEI. This CDR3 region has 14 residues. The V gene lost 8 bases and the J gene lost 9 bases, with 20 bases spanning the gap. CDR3 protein: CASGVDGGETEQFF. The CDR3 nucleotides are TGTGCCAGCGGTGTAGACGGGGGAGAGACTGAGCAGTTCTTC.

The chain recombines TRBV4-1 with TRBJ2-1, with TRBD2 identical over 11 bases. The CDR3 covers 18 residues. Germline values: CDR1 MGHRA, CDR2 YSYEKL. With V trimmed by 4 bases and J by 7 bases, 15 bases remained unmatched. The CDR3 bases are TGCGCCAGCAGCCCCCAACACGACACTAGCGGGGGAGTGAATGAGCAGTTCTTC. Amino acids: CASSPQHDTSGGVNEQFF.